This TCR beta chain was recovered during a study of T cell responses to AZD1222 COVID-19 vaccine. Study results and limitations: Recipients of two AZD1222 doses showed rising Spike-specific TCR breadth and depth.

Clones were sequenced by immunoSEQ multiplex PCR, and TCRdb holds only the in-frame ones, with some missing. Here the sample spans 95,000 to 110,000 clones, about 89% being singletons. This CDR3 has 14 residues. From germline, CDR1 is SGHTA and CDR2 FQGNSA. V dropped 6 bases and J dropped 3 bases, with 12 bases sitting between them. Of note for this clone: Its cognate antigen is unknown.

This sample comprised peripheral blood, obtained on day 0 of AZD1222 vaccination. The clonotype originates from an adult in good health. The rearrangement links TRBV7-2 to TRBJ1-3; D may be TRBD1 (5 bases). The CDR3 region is CASRGPNGGNTIYF. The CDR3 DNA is TGTGCCAGCAGGGGGCCTAATGGTGGAAACACCATATATTTT.